The 28 T cell receptor beta chains listed next were all sequenced from one sample in a study of blood T cells in healthy people across ages. Sample-barcoded 5' priming and a J-beta primer mix drove a second PCR of about 6 to 12 cycles. One entry per CDR3 protein results from TCRdb running MiXCR on the 5' RACE reads. The data show over 1,500,000 distinct CDR3 sequences, roughly 52% seen once. Sequences were obtained from blood. Every receptor here comes from a woman aged 40 to 49 in good health.

This chain connects TRBV15 to TRBJ1-5; perhaps TRBD1 as D (5 bases). There are 14 residues in the CDR3. The V gene's germline CDR1 is LNHNV and CDR2 YYDKDF (reference sequence). Trimming shortened V by 4 bases and J by 1 base, and 8 bases separated the two germline ends. The CDR3 DNA follows: TGTGCCACCAGCACCCGGGACAGCAATCAGCCCCAGCATTTT. Amino acids: CATSTRDSNQPQHF.

The V and J genes are TRBV29-1 and TRBJ1-2, with D unclear. The CDR3 extends over 12 amino acids. In germline, CDR1 is SQVTM, CDR2 ANQGSEA. Trimming pared 6 bases from V and 7 bases from J, leaving 15 bases between. CDR3 coding DNA: TGCAGCGTAATAAAGCGTCACGGTGGCTACACCTTC. Translating gives CSVIKRHGGYTF.

In the case of this clonotype: This may be a read error: a much more frequent sequence differs by one nucleotide. The rearrangement joins TRBV11-2 to TRBJ2-1; D tentatively reads TRBD1 or TRBD2 (5 bases each). This CDR3 has 15 residues. The germline gives CDR1 SGHAT, CDR2 FQNNGV. The CDR3 reads CASSLVRGSYNGQFF. CDR3 nucleotides: TGTGCCAGCAGCTTAGTGAGGGGTTCCTACAATGGGCAGTTCTTC.

J is TRBJ2-1 and V is TRBV15, with unresolved D. The CDR3 consists of 15 residues. V gave up 0 bases and J gave up 0 bases, with 6 bases separating them. Germline V gene lookup returns CDR1 LNHNV and CDR2 YYDKDF (reference sequence). Here the CDR3 DNA reads TGTGCCACCAGCAGAGAAGTTAACTCCTACAATGAGCAGTTCTTC. This encodes CATSREVNSYNEQFF.

This clonotype was picked up a small number of times. V usage is TRBV10-3 and J usage is TRBJ1-4, with 7 bases lining up with TRBD1. V lost 6 bases to trimming and J lost 0 bases; unmatched junction nucleotides: 7. The germline V gene has CDR1 ENHRY and CDR2 SYGVKD. The CDR3 consists of 16 residues. Here the CDR3 reads CAIRLQGQPTNEKLFF. The CDR3 DNA reads as TGTGCCATCAGACTACAGGGACAGCCAACTAATGAAAAACTGTTTTTT.

CDR3 sequence: CASSVGLAGHEQYF. The CDR3 region has the DNA TGTGCCAGCAGCGTAGGACTAGCGGGCCACGAGCAGTACTTC. The chain is built from TRBV9 and TRBJ2-5; TRBD2 aligns across 10 bases. The assigned J gene may be wrong: the sequence end matches TRBJ2-7 better. The germline V gene has CDR1 SGDLS and CDR2 YYNGEE. The CDR3 is made up of 14 amino acids.

This clonotype was detected only a few times. The chain combines TRBV6-5 with TRBJ2-5, with 9 nucleotides matching TRBD1. Germline V gives CDR1 MNHEY, CDR2 SVGAGI. The CDR3 is made up of 15 amino acids. V gave up 2 bases and J gave up 3 bases; unmatched junction bases: 4. The CDR3: CASSYLGTGKETQYF. As DNA, the CDR3 is TGTGCCAGCAGTTACCTTGGGACAGGGAAAGAGACCCAGTACTTC.

The chain uses TRBV7-2 and TRBJ1-5, with D maybe TRBD1 (5 bases). V dropped 5 bases and J dropped 2 bases, with 16 bases sitting between them. CDR1 SGHTA and CDR2 FQGNSA come from the germline V gene. This CDR3 region has 16 residues. Here the CDR3 DNA reads TGTGCCAGCAGCCCCGGCGGAGGGGTCGGCAATCAGCCCCAGCATTTT. Its protein is CASSPGGGVGNQPQHF.

This clonotype was counted many times. The genes are TRBV4-2 and TRBJ2-5, with TRBD2 identical over 8 bases. The length of the CDR3 is 15 residues. Looked up from germline, CDR1 is LGHNA and CDR2 is YNFKEQ. V gave up 6 bases and J gave up 5 bases; unmatched junction bases: 11. DNA of the CDR3: TGTGCCAGCAGGATACGGGGGGGTGTCGGGGAGACCCAGTACTTC. Amino acids: CASRIRGGVGETQYF.

Comment on this clonotype: At one end the junction does not follow the germline gene, possibly because of a read error. This rearrangement joins TRBV12-3 or TRBV12-4 to TRBJ2-5; TRBD2 matches at 13 bases. CDR3 length: 15 residues. DNA for the CDR3: TGTACCAGCAGACCGACTAGCGGGGGGTTCAATGAGCAGTACTTC. The encoded protein is CTSRPTSGGFNEQYF.

V and J are TRBV6-5 and TRBJ2-4, with 7 bases fitting TRBD1. The tail of the sequence fits TRBJ2-7 better, so the J call may be wrong. The CDR3 totals 14 residues. Looked up from germline, CDR1 is MNHEY and CDR2 is SVGAGI. CDR3 DNA sequence: TGTGCCAGCAGTTTTTTGGGACAGAACTACGAGCAGTACTTC. This encodes CASSFLGQNYEQYF.

The CDR3, as DNA: TGTGCCAGCAGTCGGGGAGGGGGCAACGAGCAGTACTTC. It yields the protein CASSRGGGNEQYF. The chain recombines TRBV28 with TRBJ2-7; D tentatively reads TRBD1 or TRBD2 (7 bases each). Trimming took 5 bases from V and 5 from J, leaving 13 bases between them. This CDR3 comprises 13 residues. Germline V gene lookup returns CDR1 MDHEN and CDR2 SYDVKM.

This clonotype was seen a few times. This chain links TRBV28 with TRBJ2-4; unclear D gene. Gene TRBJ2-7 matches the end of the DNA better, so the J call may be wrong. Germline-derived CDR1 and CDR2 are MDHEN and SYDVKM. The CDR3 loop spans 16 amino acids. CDR3: CASSHNKGKGHYEQYF. In DNA, the CDR3 is TGTGCCAGCAGTCATAACAAGGGCAAAGGGCACTACGAGCAGTACTTC.

This clonotype has a handful of counts. The chain recombines TRBV7-9 with TRBJ1-2; D is perhaps TRBD1 (5 bases). Germline values: CDR1 SEHNR, CDR2 FQNEAQ (reference sequence). Trimming cost V 4 bases and J 9 bases, with 21 bases left between them. The CDR3 is made up of 15 amino acids. This CDR3 is CASSSGPGRGISYTF. As DNA, the CDR3 is TGTGCCAGCAGCTCGGGGCCGGGACGGGGTATCAGCTACACCTTC.

V is TRBV7-2 and J is TRBJ2-5, with 13 bases lining up with TRBD2. This CDR3 has 17 amino acids. The germline gives CDR1 SGHTA, CDR2 FQGNSA. The junction had 3 bases not matched to a gene; V was cut back by 1 base and J by 1 base. The CDR3, as DNA: TGTGCCAGCAGCTTAGGGGGACTAGCGGGGCCCCAAGAGACCCAGTACTTC. Encoded protein: CASSLGGLAGPQETQYF.

The rearrangement uses TRBV9 and TRBJ2-1; a weak D match, TRBD2 (6 bases). Germline V CDR1 and CDR2: SGDLS, YYNGEE. This CDR3 region has 16 residues. V dropped 0 bases and J dropped 0 bases, with 10 bases sitting between them. In DNA form, the CDR3 reads TGTGCCAGCAGCGTAGGCGGGGATAGCTCCTACAATGAGCAGTTCTTC. Amino acids: CASSVGGDSSYNEQFF.

V gene TRBV20-1 combines with J gene TRBJ2-3; 14 nucleotides match TRBD2. CDR1 and CDR2 from the germline V gene are DFQATT and SNEGSKA (reference sequence). J gave up 0 bases and V 4 bases, and 6 bases lay outside the gene matches. CDR3 size: 17 residues. In DNA form, the CDR3 reads TGCAGTGCTACGACTAGCGGGGGGGACCGTAGCACAGATACGCAGTATTTT. Its protein product is CSATTSGGDRSTDTQYF.

There are a few counts of this clonotype. The rearrangement uses TRBV6-5 and TRBJ2-7; D may be TRBD1 or TRBD2 (5 bases each). The DNA end favors TRBJ2-5, so the J call may be wrong. This CDR3 region has 14 residues. CDR1 is MNHEY and CDR2 is SVGAGI in the germline V gene. CDR3 bases: TGTGCCAGCAGTAGTCCGGGGCCAGAAGAGACCCAGTACTTC. As protein: CASSSPGPEETQYF.

This clonotype was seen once. The rearrangement uses TRBV20-1 and TRBJ2-1, with D tentatively TRBD2 (6 bases). The CDR3 sequence is 15 residues long. Germline CDR1 and CDR2: DFQATT and SNEGSKA (reference sequence). V was cut by 4 bases and J by 6 bases, with 19 bases left in between. The CDR3 DNA sequence: TGCAGTGCTATCCACGGAGGGTTTCCAACCAATGAGCAGTTCTTC. It encodes CSAIHGGFPTNEQFF.

This clonotype was seen just once. V and J are TRBV20-1 and TRBJ2-1, with 8 positions matching TRBD2. Germline V lookup: CDR1 DFQATT, CDR2 SNEGSKA (reference sequence). Trimming at V came to 0 bases and at J to 13 bases, leaving 17 bases not matched to a gene. The CDR3 runs 16 residues. CDR3 DNA sequence: TGCAGTGCTAGAGATCTTGAGCGGGGGCGTGGAGAGACCCAGTTCTTC. Protein: CSARDLERGRGETQFF.

The gene calls are TRBV7-2 and TRBJ1-4; the D is unclear. The CDR3 sequence is 14 residues long. CDR1 is SGHTA, CDR2 FQGNSA, per germline. Trimming removed 3 bases at V and 7 bases at J, with 12 bases between. The CDR3 coding sequence is TGTGCCAGCAGCTTGACACGTCTAAGTGAAAAACTGTTTTTT. Its translation: CASSLTRLSEKLFF.

V is TRBV24-1 and J is TRBJ2-1, with TRBD2 matching 10 bases. Unmatched junction bases numbered 6, after V lost 4 bases and J lost 7 bases. This CDR3 is 15 amino acids long. Per the germline V gene, CDR1 is KGHDR and CDR2 is SFDVKD. CDR3 in amino acids: CATSDPGLAVNEQFF. CDR3 in DNA: TGTGCCACCAGTGACCCCGGACTAGCGGTGAATGAGCAGTTCTTC.

This chain uses TRBV7-8 with TRBJ2-1, with 7 bases lining up with TRBD2. With V trimmed by 1 base and J by 0 bases, 12 bases remained unmatched. The CDR3 has 19 residues. CDR1 and CDR2 from the germline V gene are SGHVS and FQNEAQ. This chain's CDR3 is CASSLGWPSGPSSYNEQFF. The CDR3 DNA follows: TGTGCCAGCAGCTTAGGATGGCCTAGCGGACCCAGCTCCTACAATGAGCAGTTCTTC.

The chain combines TRBV28 with TRBJ2-1, with 15 bases fitting TRBD2. The J call may be in error: the DNA end matches TRBJ2-7 better. The CDR3 has 19 amino acids. Looked up from germline, CDR1 is MDHEN and CDR2 is SYDVKM. CDR3 residues: CASSLSGLAGGSSYNEQYF. The CDR3 region has the DNA TGTGCCAGCAGTTTATCGGGACTAGCGGGGGGAAGCTCCTACAATGAGCAGTACTTC.

This clonotype has only a few counts. The chain recombines TRBV4-1 with TRBJ2-1; maybe TRBD1 (7 bases). The CDR3 contains 15 residues. The germline CDR1 and CDR2 sequences are MGHRA and YSYEKL. V was clipped by 5 bases and J by 3 bases, with 14 bases between them. CDR3 coding DNA: TGCGCCAGCAGCGCGCGGGACAGCCTCTACAATGAGCAGTTCTTC. It codes for CASSARDSLYNEQFF.

This clonotype was detected a few times. This rearrangement joins TRBV7-9 to TRBJ1-2; perhaps TRBD1 as D (6 bases). Looked up from germline, CDR1 is SEHNR and CDR2 is FQNEAQ (reference sequence). V was cut by 5 bases and J by 4 bases, with 14 bases left in between. The CDR3 runs 14 residues. The CDR3 here is CASSPQGIGYGYTF. The CDR3 DNA follows: TGTGCCAGCAGCCCACAGGGCATAGGCTATGGCTACACCTTC.

The chain carries TRBV3-1 and TRBJ2-4, with D unresolved. The DNA end is a closer match to TRBJ2-5, so the J assignment may be wrong. Germline CDR1 reads LGHDT; CDR2 reads YNNKEL (reference sequence). The CDR3 sequence is 13 residues long. The chain's CDR3 is CASSQVDAETQYF. In nucleotides, the CDR3 is TGTGCCAGCAGCCAAGTCGACGCAGAGACCCAGTACTTC.

J is TRBJ2-2 and V is TRBV10-3; tentatively, D is TRBD1 (6 bases). Trimming removed 8 bases from V and 2 bases from J, with 15 bases in between. The germline gives CDR1 ENHRY, CDR2 SYGVKD. The length of the CDR3 is 15 residues. The CDR3 spells CAISTGTHNTGELFF. In nucleotides, the CDR3 is TGTGCCATCTCCACCGGGACACATAACACCGGGGAGCTGTTTTTT.